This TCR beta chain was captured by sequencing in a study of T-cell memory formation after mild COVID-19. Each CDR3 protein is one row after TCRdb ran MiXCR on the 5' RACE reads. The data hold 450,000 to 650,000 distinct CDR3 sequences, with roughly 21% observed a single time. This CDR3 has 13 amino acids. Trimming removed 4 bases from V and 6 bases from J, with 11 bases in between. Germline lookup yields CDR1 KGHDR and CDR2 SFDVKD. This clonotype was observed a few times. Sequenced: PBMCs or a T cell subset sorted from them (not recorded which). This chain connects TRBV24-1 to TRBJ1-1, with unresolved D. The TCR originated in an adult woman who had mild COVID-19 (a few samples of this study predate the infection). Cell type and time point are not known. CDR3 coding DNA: TGTGCCACCAGTGACGTAAGAAGCCCTGAAGCTTTCTTT. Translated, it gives CATSDVRSPEAFF.